The 21 T cell receptor delta chains below all came from one sample that was sequenced in a study of Vδ1+ human thymocytes. Notes on the study in general: In the thymus, TRG and TRD repertoires looked highly polyclonal with Gaussian CDR3 lengths.

Their target antigens are unknown. RNA was extracted from the cells and then reverse transcribed. Pooled V-gene forward primers with one constant-region reverse primer generated the CDR3 amplicons by multiplex PCR. TCRdb redid the clone calls on the multiplex PCR reads with CATT. The sample has 45,000 to 75,000 delta-chain clones, about 14% seen once. The sample was Vdelta1+ gamma-delta thymocytes from the thymus. Subset described: FACS-sorted CD3+ TCRalphabeta- TCRVdelta1+ TCRVdelta2- thymocytes. All receptors derive from a girl under three years old who had congenital heart surgery.

With respect to this clone: Since a much larger clone is just one base distant, this may be a read error. The genes are TRDV3 and TRDJ1; a possible D gene is TRDD3 (6 bases). The CDR3 has 14 amino acids. Germline V gene lookup returns CDR1 TVYSNPD and CDR2 GDNSRS (reference sequence). Trimming removed 2 bases from V and 11 bases from J, with 24 bases in between. The CDR3 sequence: CAFRPIGYCADLIF. Here the CDR3 DNA reads TGTGCCTTTCGACCCATCGGATACTGCGCAGACCTCATCTTT.

This clone has just a few counts. This chain links TRDV1 with TRDJ1; 7 nucleotides match TRDD3. The CDR3 covers 24 residues. Germline V gives CDR1 TSWWSYY, CDR2 QGS. Trimming took 6 bases from V and 1 from J; bases not matched to a gene: 35. The DNA of the CDR3 is TGTGCTCTTGGACCAAACCCTACGAGGCCTTATTCTGGGGGCCAACTCGCGAGCACCGATAAACTCATCTTT. The encoded protein is CALGPNPTRPYSGGQLASTDKLIF.

The chain is built from TRDV1 and TRDJ1; a weak D match, TRDD2 (5 bases). Germline CDR1 and CDR2: TSWWSYY and QGS. V lost 4 bases and J lost 7, with 16 bases in between. The CDR3 spans 14 residues. CDR3 amino acids: CALGGTRAFFKLIF. CDR3 nucleotide sequence: TGTGCTCTTGGGGGCACACGGGCCTTCTTTAAACTCATCTTT.

The V and J genes are TRDV1 and TRDJ1, with D possibly being TRDD3 (6 bases). Trimming removed 7 bases at V and 4 bases at J, with 25 bases between. Germline-derived CDR1 and CDR2 are TSWWSYY and QGS. The CDR3 totals 17 residues. The CDR3 region has the DNA TGTGCTCTTGCGTCAAATCACATCTTGGGGGGAGTCGATAAACTCATCTTT. Residues: CALASNHILGGVDKLIF.

The sample holds one count of this clone. The germline gene is not matched at one end of the junction; a read error may be the cause. The V call is TRDV1, the J call TRDJ1; TRDD3 might be the D (5 bases). The CDR3 covers 18 residues. Germline V CDR1 and CDR2: TSWWSYY, QGS. CDR3 residues: CAVGVSRPRRMKTDKLIF. CDR3 nucleotide sequence: TGTGCTGTTGGGGTGAGCCGCCCAAGAAGGATGAAAACCGATAAACTCATCTTT.

This clone was picked up a small number of times. The chain uses TRDV1 and TRDJ1, with 11 bases fitting TRDD3. The CDR3 spans 17 residues. V trimming: 4 bases; J trimming: 2 bases; junction bases outside the gene matches: 9. Germline CDR1 and CDR2: TSWWSYY and QGS. CDR3 sequence (DNA): TGTGCTCTTGGGGTGTGCTACTGGGGGATATGTACCGATAAACTCATCTTT. Encoded protein: CALGVCYWGICTDKLIF.

V and J are TRDV1 and TRDJ1; 8 bases match TRDD3. V shed 5 bases, J shed 0 bases, and the junction held 26 bases outside the gene matches. The CDR3 consists of 22 residues. CDR1 TSWWSYY and CDR2 QGS come from the germline V gene. The DNA of the CDR3 is TGTGCTCTTGGGCTCCCCCCCCTTCCCCGTACTGGGGGCCCCAAGTACACCGATAAACTCATCTTT. This gives the protein CALGLPPLPRTGGPKYTDKLIF.

This clone was seen a few times. V gene TRDV1 combines with J gene TRDJ1; weak D call: TRDD3 (10 bases). The CDR3 spans 22 residues. Germline V gene data show CDR1 as TSWWSYY and CDR2 as QGS. V gave up 5 bases and J gave up 0 bases, with 34 bases separating them. DNA of the CDR3: TGTGCTCTTGGGAGCGGGGGCCTTCCTACGTCTGGGGGATATTTGTACACCGATAAACTCATCTTT. Protein sequence: CALGSGGLPTSGGYLYTDKLIF.

This clone has only a few counts. The chain links TRDV1 to TRDJ1, with D tentatively TRDD3 (7 bases). This CDR3 has 22 residues. V was cut by 3 bases and J by 0 bases, with 32 bases left in between. CDR1 and CDR2 from the germline V gene are TSWWSYY and QGS. The DNA for the CDR3 is TGTGCTCTTGGGGATTCGATGGGGTCCTACGGATTGGGGGACCAGTACACCGATAAACTCATCTTT. This translates into CALGDSMGSYGLGDQYTDKLIF.

This clone was detected a few times. The rearrangement links TRDV1 to TRDJ1; 11 bases are shared with TRDD3. The CDR3 is 24 amino acids. Trimming cost V 4 bases and J 1 base; bases outside gene matches: 29. CDR1 is TSWWSYY and CDR2 is QGS in the germline V gene. CDR3 region: CALGVALPLGYGGGYAGVTDKLIF. The CDR3 DNA follows: TGTGCTCTTGGGGTCGCCCTACCTTTGGGCTACGGTGGGGGATACGCGGGGGTCACCGATAAACTCATCTTT.

This clone turned up a few times. V is TRDV1 and J is TRDJ1; no definite D call. CDR1 is TSWWSYY and CDR2 is QGS in the germline V gene. Deletions cut 0 bases from V and 0 bases from J, with 17 bases between. This CDR3 spans 18 amino acids. As DNA, the CDR3 is TGTGCTCTTGGGGAACTTGGTCGATTTTGGGTGTACACCGATAAACTCATCTTT. Translation: CALGELGRFWVYTDKLIF.

As regards this clone: Given a much more abundant clone one base away, this may be a read error. The same CDR3 also results from other DNA sequences found in this sample. The J gene is TRDJ1, the V gene TRDV2, with 7 nucleotides matching TRDD3. The ends lost 4 bases at V and 0 bases at J; junction bases unmatched: 13. CDR3 size: 17 residues. Germline V gene lookup returns CDR1 GEAIGNYY and CDR2 EKD. The CDR3 sequence: CACEKPLWGLYTDKLIF. CDR3 bases: TGTGCCTGTGAAAAACCGCTCTGGGGGCTGTACACCGATAAACTCATCTTT.

The V gene is TRDV1, the J gene TRDJ1; 11 nucleotides line up with TRDD3. The germline V gene encodes CDR1 TSWWSYY and CDR2 QGS. The CDR3 has 24 residues. The trim removed 1 base at V and 1 base at J, leaving 26 bases unmatched. The CDR3 protein is CALGEPPPTYEKYWGIYLTDKLIF. The CDR3 DNA reads TGTGCTCTTGGGGAACCCCCCCCTACTTACGAAAAATACTGGGGGATATACCTCACCGATAAACTCATCTTT.

The genes are TRDV1 and TRDJ1; 8 bases align to TRDD3. V dropped 5 bases and J dropped 0; count of bases not matched to a gene: 23. CDR3 length: 21 amino acids. Germline V lookup: CDR1 TSWWSYY, CDR2 QGS. The CDR3 bases are TGTGCTCTTGGGAAAGAGGGGGATAGCTTAGGCTCCCAAGCGTACACCGATAAACTCATCTTT. Amino acid sequence: CALGKEGDSLGSQAYTDKLIF.

This sequence joins TRDV1 and TRDJ1, with D unresolved. The CDR3 has 15 amino acids. The V gene's germline CDR1 is TSWWSYY and CDR2 QGS. The V and J ends lost 4 bases and 0 bases respectively, with 12 bases between them. The DNA for the CDR3 is TGTGCTCTTGGGGGCTTTGGTCGGTACACCGATAAACTCATCTTT. This sequence encodes CALGGFGRYTDKLIF.

The J gene is TRDJ1, the V gene TRDV1; TRDD3 aligns across 11 bases. The V segment lost 2 bases and the J segment 3 bases; nucleotides outside the gene matches: 17. Germline V CDR1 and CDR2: TSWWSYY, QGS. This CDR3 contains 20 residues. The CDR3 region has the DNA TGTGCTCTTGGGGAAACTGGAGAGAGGTACTGGGGGATAAGACCCGATAAACTCATCTTT. Encoded protein: CALGETGERYWGIRPDKLIF.

This clone occurred a few times. This chain connects TRDV1 to TRDJ1, with 10 nucleotides matching TRDD3. Germline lookup yields CDR1 TSWWSYY and CDR2 QGS. The CDR3 totals 18 residues. The V segment lost 2 bases and the J segment 0 bases; nucleotides outside the gene matches: 9. This CDR3 reads CALGEDGGYAPYTDKLIF. The CDR3 DNA reads TGTGCTCTTGGGGAAGACGGGGGATACGCCCCGTACACCGATAAACTCATCTTT.

The chain carries TRDV1 and TRDJ1; 7 bases are a match to TRDD3. J lost 1 base, V lost 0 bases, and 17 bases had no gene match. This CDR3 contains 20 residues. CDR1 TSWWSYY and CDR2 QGS come from the germline V gene. As DNA, the CDR3 is TGTGCTCTTGGGGAACTCAGTGACAAATGCCGGCTGGGGGCCACCGATAAACTCATCTTT. Translating it yields CALGELSDKCRLGATDKLIF.

V usage is TRDV1 and J usage is TRDJ1; no definite D call. CDR3 size: 14 residues. CDR1 TSWWSYY and CDR2 QGS come from the germline V gene. The V end lost 4 bases, the J end lost 2 bases, and 11 bases lay between the germline ends. CDR3 sequence reads: CALGVPRPTDKLIF. For the CDR3, the DNA is TGTGCTCTTGGGGTCCCGAGACCGACCGATAAACTCATCTTT.

Only a few counts were recorded for this clone. The chain links TRDV1 to TRDJ1; 7 nucleotides align to TRDD3. Germline V lookup: CDR1 TSWWSYY, CDR2 QGS. J gave up 4 bases and V 5 bases, and 22 bases lay outside the gene matches. The CDR3 is made up of 19 amino acids. The CDR3 protein is CALGIYRKGWGNPIDKLIF. In DNA, the CDR3 is TGTGCTCTTGGGATTTATCGAAAGGGATGGGGGAACCCTATCGATAAACTCATCTTT.

The J gene is TRDJ1, the V gene TRDV1; TRDD3 matches at 8 bases. This CDR3 region has 20 residues. Per the germline V gene, CDR1 is TSWWSYY and CDR2 is QGS. Unmatched junction bases numbered 17, after V lost 1 base and J lost 1 base. CDR3 loop: CALGERFTVEHWGSTDKLIF. CDR3 DNA sequence: TGTGCTCTTGGGGAACGGTTTACTGTCGAGCACTGGGGGTCCACCGATAAACTCATCTTT.